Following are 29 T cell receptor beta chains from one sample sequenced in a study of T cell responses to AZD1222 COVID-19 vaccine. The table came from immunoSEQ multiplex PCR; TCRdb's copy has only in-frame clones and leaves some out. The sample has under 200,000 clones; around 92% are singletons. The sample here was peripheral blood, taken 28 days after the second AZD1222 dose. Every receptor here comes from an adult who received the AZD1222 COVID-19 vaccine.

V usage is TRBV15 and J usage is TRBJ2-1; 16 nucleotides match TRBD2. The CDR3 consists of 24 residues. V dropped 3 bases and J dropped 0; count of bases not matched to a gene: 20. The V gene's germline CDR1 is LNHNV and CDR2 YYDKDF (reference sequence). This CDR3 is CATSSGWTGTSGRGPDSSYNEQFF. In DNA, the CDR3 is TGTGCCACCAGCAGTGGTTGGACCGGGACTAGCGGGAGGGGGCCTGACAGCTCCTACAATGAGCAGTTCTTC.

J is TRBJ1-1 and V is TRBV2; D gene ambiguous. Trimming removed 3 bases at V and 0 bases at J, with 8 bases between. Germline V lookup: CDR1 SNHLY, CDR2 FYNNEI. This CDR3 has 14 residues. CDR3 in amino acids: CASSDGLMNTEAFF. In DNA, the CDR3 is TGTGCCAGCAGTGATGGGCTGATGAACACTGAAGCTTTCTTT. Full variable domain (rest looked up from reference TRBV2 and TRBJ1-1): EPEVTQTPSHQVTQMGQEVILRCVPISNHLYFYWYRQILGQKVEFLVSFYNNEISEKSEIFDDQFSVERPDGSNFTLKIRSTKLEDSAMYFCASSDGLMNTEAFFGQGTRLTVV.

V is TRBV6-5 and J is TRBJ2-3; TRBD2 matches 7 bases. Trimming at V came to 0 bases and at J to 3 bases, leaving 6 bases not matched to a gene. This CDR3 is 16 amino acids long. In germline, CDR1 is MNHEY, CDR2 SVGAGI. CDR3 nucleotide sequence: TGTGCCAGCAGTTACTCTCGCGGGGGAGGGACAGATACGCAGTATTTT. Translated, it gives CASSYSRGGGTDTQYF.

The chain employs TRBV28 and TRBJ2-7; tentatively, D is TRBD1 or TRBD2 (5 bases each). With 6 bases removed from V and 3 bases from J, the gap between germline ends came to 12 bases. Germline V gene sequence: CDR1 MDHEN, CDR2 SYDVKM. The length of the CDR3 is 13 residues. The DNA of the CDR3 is TGTGCCAGCAGCAGCAGGGACGGCTACGAGCAGTACTTC. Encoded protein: CASSSRDGYEQYF. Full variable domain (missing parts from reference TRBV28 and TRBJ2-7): DVKVTQSSRYLVKRTGEKVFLECVQDMDHENMFWYRQDPGLGLRLIYFSYDVKMKEKGDIPEGYSVSREKKERFSLILESASTNQTSMYLCASSSRDGYEQYFGPGTRLTVT.

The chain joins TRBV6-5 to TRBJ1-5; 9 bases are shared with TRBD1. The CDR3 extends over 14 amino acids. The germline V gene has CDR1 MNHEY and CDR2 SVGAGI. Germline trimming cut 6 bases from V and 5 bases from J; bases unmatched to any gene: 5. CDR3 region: CASRPGTGYQPQHF. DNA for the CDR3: TGTGCCAGCAGGCCCGGGACAGGGTATCAGCCCCAGCATTTT.

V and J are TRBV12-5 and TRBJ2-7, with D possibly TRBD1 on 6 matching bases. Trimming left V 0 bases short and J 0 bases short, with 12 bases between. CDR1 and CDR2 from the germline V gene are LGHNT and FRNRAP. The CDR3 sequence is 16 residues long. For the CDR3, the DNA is TGTGCTAGTGGTTTGGTACTGGACAGACACTCCTACGAGCAGTACTTC. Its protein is CASGLVLDRHSYEQYF.

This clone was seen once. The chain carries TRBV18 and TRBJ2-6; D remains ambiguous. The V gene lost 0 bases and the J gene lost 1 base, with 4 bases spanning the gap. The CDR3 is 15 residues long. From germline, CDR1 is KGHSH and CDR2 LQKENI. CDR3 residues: CASSPPRSGANVLTF. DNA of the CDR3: TGTGCCAGCTCACCACCGAGATCTGGGGCCAACGTCCTGACTTTC.

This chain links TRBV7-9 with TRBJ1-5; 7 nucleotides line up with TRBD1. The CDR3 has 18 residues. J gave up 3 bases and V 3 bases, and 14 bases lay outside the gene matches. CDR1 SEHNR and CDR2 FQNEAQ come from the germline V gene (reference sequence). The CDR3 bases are TGTGCCAGCAGCTTGGGGCTAGGAGGGGGACAGCTCAATCAGCCCCAGCATTTT. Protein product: CASSLGLGGGQLNQPQHF.

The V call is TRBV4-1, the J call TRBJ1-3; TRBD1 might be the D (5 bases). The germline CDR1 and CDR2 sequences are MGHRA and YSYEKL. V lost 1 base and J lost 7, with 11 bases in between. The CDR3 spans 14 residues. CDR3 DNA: TGCGCCAGCAGCCAAGGGACATATTGGAACACCATATATTTT. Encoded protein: CASSQGTYWNTIYF.

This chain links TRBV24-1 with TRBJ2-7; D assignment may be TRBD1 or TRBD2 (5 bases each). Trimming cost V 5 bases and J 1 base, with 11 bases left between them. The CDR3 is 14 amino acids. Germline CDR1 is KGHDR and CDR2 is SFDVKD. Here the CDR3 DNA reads TGTGCCACCAGTGGTCAGGGACCGTCCTACGAGCAGTACTTC. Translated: CATSGQGPSYEQYF.

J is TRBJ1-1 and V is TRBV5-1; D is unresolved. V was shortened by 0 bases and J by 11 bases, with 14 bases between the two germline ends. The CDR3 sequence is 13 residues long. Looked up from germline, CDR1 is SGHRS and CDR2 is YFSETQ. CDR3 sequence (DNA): TGCGCCAGCAGCTTGGGGCCCCCCCCGGGGGCTTTCTTT. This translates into CASSLGPPPGAFF.

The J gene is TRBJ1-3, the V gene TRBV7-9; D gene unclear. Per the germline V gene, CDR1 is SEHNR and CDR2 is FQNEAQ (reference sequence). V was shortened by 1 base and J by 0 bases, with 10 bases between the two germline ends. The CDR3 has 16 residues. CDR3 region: CASSLDDVYSGNTIYF. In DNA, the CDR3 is TGTGCCAGCAGCTTAGATGACGTCTACTCTGGAAACACCATATATTTT.

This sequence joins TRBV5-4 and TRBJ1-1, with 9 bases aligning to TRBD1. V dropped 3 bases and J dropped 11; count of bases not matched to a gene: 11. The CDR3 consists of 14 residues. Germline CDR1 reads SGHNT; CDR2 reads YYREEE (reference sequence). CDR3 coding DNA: TGTGCCAGCAGCTCCCACGGACAGGGGAACGGGGCTTTCTTT. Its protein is CASSSHGQGNGAFF.

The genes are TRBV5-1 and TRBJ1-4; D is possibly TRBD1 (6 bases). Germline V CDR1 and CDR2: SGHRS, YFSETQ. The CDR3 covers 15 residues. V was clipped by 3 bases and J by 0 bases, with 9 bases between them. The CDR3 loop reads CASSYGQTTNEKLFF. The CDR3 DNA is TGCGCCAGCAGCTACGGACAGACAACTAATGAAAAACTGTTTTTT.

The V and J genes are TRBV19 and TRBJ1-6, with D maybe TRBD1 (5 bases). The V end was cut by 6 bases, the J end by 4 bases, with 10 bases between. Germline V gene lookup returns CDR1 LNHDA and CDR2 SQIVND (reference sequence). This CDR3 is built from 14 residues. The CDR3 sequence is CASSGGAYNSPLHF. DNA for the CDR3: TGTGCCAGTAGCGGAGGGGCGTATAATTCACCCCTCCACTTT. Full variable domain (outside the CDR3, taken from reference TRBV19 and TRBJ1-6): DGGITQSPKYLFRKEGQNVTLSCEQNLNHDAMYWYRQDPGQGLRLIYYSQIVNDFQKGDIAEGYSVSREKKESFPLTVTSAQKNPTAFYLCASSGGAYNSPLHFGNGTRLTVT.

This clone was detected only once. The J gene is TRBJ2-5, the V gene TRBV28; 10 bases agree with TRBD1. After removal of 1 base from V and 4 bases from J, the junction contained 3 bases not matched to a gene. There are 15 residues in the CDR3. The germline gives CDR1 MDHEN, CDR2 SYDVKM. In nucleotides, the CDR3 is TGTGCCAGCAGTTTATATAGGGACAGGGGAGAGACCCAGTACTTC. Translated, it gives CASSLYRDRGETQYF.

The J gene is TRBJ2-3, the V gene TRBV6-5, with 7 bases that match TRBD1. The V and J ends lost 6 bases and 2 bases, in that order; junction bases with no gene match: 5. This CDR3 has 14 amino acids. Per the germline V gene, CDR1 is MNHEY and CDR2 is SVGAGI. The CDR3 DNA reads TGTGCCAGCAGAGCAGGGACAGACACAGATACGCAGTATTTT. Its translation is CASRAGTDTDTQYF.

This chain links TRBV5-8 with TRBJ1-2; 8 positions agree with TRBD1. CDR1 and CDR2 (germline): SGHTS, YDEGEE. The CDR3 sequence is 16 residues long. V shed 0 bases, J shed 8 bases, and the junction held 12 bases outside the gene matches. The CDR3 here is CASSLGPGTGLGGYTF. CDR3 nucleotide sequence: TGTGCCAGCAGCTTGGGTCCCGGGACAGGATTGGGAGGCTACACCTTC.

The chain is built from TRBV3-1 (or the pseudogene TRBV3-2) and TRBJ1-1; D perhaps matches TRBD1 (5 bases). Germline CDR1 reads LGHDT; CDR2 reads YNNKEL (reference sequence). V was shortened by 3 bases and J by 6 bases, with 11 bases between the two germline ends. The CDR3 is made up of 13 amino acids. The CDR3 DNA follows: TGTGCCAGCAGCCAGCCCCCGGGACCTGAAGCTTTCTTT. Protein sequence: CASSQPPGPEAFF.

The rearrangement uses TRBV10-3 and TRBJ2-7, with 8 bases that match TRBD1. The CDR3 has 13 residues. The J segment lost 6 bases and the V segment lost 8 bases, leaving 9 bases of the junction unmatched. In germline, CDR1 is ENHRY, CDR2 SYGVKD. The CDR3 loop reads CAIQTGEKVEQYF. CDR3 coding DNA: TGTGCCATCCAGACAGGGGAGAAAGTCGAGCAGTACTTC.

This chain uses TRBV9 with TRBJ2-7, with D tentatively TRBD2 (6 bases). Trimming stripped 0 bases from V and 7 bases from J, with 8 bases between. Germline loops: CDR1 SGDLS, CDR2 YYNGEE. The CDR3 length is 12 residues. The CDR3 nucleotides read TGTGCCAGCAGCGTAGGGGGGGATGAGCAGTACTTC. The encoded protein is CASSVGGDEQYF. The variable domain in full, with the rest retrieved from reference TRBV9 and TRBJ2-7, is DSGVTQTPKHLITATGQRVTLRCSPRSGDLSVYWYQQSLDQGLQFLIQYYNGEERAKGNILERFSAQQFPDLHSELNLSSLELGDSALYFCASSVGGDEQYFGPGTRLTVT.

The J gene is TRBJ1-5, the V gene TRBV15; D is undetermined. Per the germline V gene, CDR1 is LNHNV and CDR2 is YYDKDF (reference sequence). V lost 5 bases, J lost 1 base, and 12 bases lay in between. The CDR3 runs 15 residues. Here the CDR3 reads CATSLSLVSNQPQHF. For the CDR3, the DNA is TGTGCCACCAGCCTCTCCCTGGTAAGCAATCAGCCCCAGCATTTT. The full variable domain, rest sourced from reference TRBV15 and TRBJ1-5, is DAMVIQNPRYQVTQFGKPVTLSCSQTLNHNVMYWYQQKSSQAPKLLFHYYDKDFNNEADTPDNFQSRRPNTSFCFLDIRSPGLGDTAMYLCATSLSLVSNQPQHFGDGTRLSIL.

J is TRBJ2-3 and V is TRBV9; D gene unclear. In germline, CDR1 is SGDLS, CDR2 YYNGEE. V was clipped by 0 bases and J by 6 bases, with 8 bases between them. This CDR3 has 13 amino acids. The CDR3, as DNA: TGTGCCAGCAGCGTAGTAATTGAGGATACGCAGTATTTT. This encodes CASSVVIEDTQYF.

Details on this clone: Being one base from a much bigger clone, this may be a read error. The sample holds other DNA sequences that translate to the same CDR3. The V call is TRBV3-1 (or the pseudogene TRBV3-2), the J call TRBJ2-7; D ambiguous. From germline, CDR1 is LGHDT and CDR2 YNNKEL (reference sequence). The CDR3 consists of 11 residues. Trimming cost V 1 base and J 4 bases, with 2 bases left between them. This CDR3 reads CASSQGYEQYF. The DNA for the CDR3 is TGTGCCAGCAGCCAAGGATACGAGCAGTACTTC.

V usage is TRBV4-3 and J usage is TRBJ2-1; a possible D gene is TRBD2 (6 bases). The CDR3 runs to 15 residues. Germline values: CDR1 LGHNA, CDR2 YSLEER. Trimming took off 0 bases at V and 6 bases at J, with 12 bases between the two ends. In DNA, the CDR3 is TGCGCCAGCAGCCAAGACTCTAGCGCCGGCAATGAGCAGTTCTTC. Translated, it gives CASSQDSSAGNEQFF.

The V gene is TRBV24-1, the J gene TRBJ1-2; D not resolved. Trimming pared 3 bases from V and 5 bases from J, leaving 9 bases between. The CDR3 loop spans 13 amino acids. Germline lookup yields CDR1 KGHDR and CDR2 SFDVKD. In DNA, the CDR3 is TGTGCCACCAGTGATAGAAACGGGTATGGCTACACCTTC. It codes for CATSDRNGYGYTF.

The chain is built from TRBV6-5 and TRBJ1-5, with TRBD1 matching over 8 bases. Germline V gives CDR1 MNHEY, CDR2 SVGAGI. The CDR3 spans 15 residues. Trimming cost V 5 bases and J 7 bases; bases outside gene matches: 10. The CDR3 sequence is CASSPTTGVGQPQHF. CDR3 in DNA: TGTGCCAGCAGTCCAACGACAGGGGTGGGGCAGCCCCAGCATTTT.

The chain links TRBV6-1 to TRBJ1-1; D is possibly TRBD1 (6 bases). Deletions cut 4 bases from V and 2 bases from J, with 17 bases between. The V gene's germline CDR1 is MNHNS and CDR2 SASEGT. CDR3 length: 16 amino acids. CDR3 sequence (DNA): TGTGCCAGCAGTGGGAGGGGGGGGATCGGTAACACTGAAGCTTTCTTT. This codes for CASSGRGGIGNTEAFF.

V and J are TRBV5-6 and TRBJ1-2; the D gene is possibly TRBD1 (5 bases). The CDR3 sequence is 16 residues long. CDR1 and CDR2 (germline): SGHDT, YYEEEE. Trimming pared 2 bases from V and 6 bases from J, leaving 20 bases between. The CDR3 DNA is TGTGCCAGCAGCTTAACCGGGACCCAGGGTGTAAATGGCTACACCTTC. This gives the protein CASSLTGTQGVNGYTF.